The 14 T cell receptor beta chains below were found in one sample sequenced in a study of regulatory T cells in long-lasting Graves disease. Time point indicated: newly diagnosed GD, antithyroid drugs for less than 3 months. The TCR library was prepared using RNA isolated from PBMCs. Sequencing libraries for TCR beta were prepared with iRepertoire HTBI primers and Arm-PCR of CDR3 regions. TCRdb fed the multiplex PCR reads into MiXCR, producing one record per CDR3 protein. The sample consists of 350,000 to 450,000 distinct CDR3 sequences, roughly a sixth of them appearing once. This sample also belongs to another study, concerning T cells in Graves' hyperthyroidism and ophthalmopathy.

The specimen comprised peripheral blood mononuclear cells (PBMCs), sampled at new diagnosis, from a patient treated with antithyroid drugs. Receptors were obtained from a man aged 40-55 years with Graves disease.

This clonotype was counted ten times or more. CDR3 in DNA: TGTGCCAGCAGCCCCCAGCCGCAAGAGACCCAGTACTTC. This translates into CASSPQPQETQYF. The chain links TRBV7-3 to TRBJ2-5, with D uncertain. V gave up 5 bases and J gave up 2 bases, with 9 bases separating them. The CDR3 consists of 13 residues. CDR1 and CDR2 (germline): SGHTA, FQGTGA.

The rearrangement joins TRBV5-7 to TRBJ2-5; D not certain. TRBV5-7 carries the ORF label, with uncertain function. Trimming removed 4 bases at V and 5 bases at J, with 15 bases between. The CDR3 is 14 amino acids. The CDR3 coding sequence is TGTGCCAGCAGCCTAAAAAAGAGGAATGAGACCCAGTACTTC. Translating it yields CASSLKKRNETQYF.

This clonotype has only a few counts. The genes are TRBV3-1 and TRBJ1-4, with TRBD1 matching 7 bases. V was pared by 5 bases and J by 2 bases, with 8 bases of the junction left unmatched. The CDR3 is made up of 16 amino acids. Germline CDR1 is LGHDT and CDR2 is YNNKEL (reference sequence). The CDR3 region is CASSEETGSTNEKLFF. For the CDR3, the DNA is TGTGCCAGCAGCGAGGAGACAGGGTCTACTAATGAAAAACTGTTTTTT.

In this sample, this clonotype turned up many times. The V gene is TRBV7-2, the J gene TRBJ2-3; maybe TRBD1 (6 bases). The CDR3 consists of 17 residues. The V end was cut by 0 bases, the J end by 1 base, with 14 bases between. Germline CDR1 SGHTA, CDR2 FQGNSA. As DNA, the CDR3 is TGTGCCAGCAGCTTAGCGCTCAGGGGCTCCGGCACAGATACGCAGTATTTT. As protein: CASSLALRGSGTDTQYF.

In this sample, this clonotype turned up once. This CDR3 reads CASSLRLAGSRAYNEQFF. The CDR3 nucleotides read TGTGCCAGCAGCCTGAGACTAGCGGGATCTCGGGCTTACAATGAGCAGTTCTTC. The gene calls are TRBV11-2 and TRBJ2-1; 11 positions match TRBD2. The CDR3 runs to 18 residues. Germline CDR1 reads SGHAT; CDR2 reads FQNNGV. Germline trimming cut 5 bases from V and 4 bases from J; bases unmatched to any gene: 13.

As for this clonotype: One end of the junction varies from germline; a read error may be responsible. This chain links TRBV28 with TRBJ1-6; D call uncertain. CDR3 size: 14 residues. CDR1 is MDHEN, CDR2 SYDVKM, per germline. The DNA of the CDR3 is TGTGCTAGCAAGGAGTCGGGCAAGGATTCACCCCTCCACTTT. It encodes CASKESGKDSPLHF.

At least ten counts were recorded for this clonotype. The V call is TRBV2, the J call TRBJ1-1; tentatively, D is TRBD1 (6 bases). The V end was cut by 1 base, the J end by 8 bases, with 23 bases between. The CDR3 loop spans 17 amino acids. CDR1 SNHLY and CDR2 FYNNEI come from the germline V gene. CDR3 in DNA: TGTGCCAGCAGTGAAGGTGGCTTTTGGGAGGGGGAAAGAGAAGCTTTCTTT. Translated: CASSEGGFWEGEREAFF.

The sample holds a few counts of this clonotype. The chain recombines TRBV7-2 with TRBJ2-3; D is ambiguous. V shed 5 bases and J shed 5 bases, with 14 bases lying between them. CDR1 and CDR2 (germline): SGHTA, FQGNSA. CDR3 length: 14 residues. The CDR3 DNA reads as TGTGCCAGCAGCCAATTCCAAACACTAGATACGCAGTATTTT. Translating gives CASSQFQTLDTQYF.

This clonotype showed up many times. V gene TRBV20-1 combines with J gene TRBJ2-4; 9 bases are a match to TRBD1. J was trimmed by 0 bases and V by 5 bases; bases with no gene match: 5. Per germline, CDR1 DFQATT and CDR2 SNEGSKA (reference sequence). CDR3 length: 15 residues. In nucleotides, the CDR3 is TGCAGTGCTTACCGGGACAGGGTAGCCAAAAACATTCAGTACTTC. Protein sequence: CSAYRDRVAKNIQYF.

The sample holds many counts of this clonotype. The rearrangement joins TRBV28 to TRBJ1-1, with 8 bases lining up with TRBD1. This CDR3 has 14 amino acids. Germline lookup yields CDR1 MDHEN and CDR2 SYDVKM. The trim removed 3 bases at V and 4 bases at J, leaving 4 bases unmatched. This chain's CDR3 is CASSLSTGVTEAFF. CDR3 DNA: TGTGCCAGCAGTTTGTCGACAGGGGTCACTGAAGCTTTCTTT.

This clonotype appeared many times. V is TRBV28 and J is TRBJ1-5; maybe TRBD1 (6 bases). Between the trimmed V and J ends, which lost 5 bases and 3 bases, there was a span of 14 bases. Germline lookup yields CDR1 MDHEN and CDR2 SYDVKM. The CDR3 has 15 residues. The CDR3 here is CASSADRSLNQPQHF. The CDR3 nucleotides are TGTGCCAGCAGTGCGGACAGATCCCTCAATCAGCCCCAGCATTTT.

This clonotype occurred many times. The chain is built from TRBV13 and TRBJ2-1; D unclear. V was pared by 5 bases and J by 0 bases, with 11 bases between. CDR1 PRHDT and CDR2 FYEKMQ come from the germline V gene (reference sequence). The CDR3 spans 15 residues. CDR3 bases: TGTGCCAGCAGCGATTGGAGAAGCTCCTACAATGAGCAGTTCTTC. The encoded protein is CASSDWRSSYNEQFF.

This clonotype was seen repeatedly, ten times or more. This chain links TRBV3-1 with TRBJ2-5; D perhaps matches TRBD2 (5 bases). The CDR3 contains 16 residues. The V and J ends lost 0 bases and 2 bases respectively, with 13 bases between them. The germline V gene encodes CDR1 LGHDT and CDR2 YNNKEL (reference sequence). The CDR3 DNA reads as TGTGCCAGCAGCCAAGATGACGGAGGCCGACAAGAGACCCAGTACTTC. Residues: CASSQDDGGRQETQYF.

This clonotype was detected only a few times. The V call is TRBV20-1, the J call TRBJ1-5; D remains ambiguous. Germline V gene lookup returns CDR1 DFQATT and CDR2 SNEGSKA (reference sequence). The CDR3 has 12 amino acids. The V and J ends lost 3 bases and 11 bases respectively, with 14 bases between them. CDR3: CSARTLLGTQHF. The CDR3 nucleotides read TGCAGTGCTAGGACCCTTTTAGGGACCCAGCATTTT.